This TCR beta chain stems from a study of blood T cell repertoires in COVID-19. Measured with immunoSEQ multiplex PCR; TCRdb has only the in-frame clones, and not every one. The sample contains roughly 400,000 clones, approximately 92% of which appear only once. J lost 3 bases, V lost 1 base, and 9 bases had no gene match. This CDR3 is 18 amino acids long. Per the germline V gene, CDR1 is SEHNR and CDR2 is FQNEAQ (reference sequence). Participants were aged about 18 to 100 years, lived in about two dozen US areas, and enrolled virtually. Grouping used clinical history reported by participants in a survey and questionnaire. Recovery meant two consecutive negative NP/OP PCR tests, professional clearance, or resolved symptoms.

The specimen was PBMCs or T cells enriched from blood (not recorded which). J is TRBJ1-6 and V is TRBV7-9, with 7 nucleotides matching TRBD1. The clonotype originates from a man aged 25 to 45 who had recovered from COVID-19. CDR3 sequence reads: CASSLDRDSGGYNSPLHF. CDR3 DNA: TGTGCCAGCAGCTTAGACCGGGACAGCGGAGGCTATAATTCACCCCTCCACTTT.